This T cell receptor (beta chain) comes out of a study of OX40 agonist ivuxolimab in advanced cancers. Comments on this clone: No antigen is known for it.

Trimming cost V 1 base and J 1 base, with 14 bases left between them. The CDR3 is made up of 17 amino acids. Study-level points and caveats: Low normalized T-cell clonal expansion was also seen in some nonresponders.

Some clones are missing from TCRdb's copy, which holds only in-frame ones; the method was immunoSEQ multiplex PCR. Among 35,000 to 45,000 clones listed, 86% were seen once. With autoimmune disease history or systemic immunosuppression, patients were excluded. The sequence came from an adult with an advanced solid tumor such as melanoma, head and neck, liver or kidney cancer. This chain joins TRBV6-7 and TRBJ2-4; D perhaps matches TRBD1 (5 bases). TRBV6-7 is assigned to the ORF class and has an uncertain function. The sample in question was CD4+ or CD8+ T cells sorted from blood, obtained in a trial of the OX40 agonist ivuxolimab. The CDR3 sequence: CASSYYPGKGAKNIQYF. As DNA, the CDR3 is TGTGCCAGCAGTTACTACCCAGGGAAAGGGGCCAAAAACATTCAGTACTTC.